A single sample gave rise to the 17 T cell receptor beta chains below, sequenced in a study of blood T cell repertoires in COVID-19. Data came from immunoSEQ multiplex PCR; TCRdb stores just in-frame clones and leaves some out. The sample has almost 200,000 clones; over 80% are singletons. Specimen: peripheral blood. The receptors stem from a man between 60 and 75 years old with COVID-19, enrolled during active disease.

The chain links TRBV19 to TRBJ1-1, with 7 bases identical to TRBD1. V was clipped by 8 bases and J by 6 bases; unmatched bases: 3. This CDR3 spans 11 amino acids. CDR1 is LNHDA and CDR2 is SQIVND in the germline V gene (reference sequence). The CDR3 reads CASYRGAEAFF. CDR3 nucleotides: TGTGCCAGTTACAGGGGAGCTGAAGCTTTCTTT.

This rearrangement joins TRBV28 to TRBJ1-2; D is unclear. Trimming took 7 bases from V and 4 from J, leaving 10 bases between them. The CDR3 runs to 12 residues. Germline V gene lookup returns CDR1 MDHEN and CDR2 SYDVKM. CDR3 coding DNA: TGTGCCAGCAACCGCGTTCCCTATGGCTACACCTTC. Translated, it gives CASNRVPYGYTF.

The chain has TRBV6-4 and TRBJ1-6, with TRBD1 as a possible D gene (5 bases). Germline-derived CDR1 and CDR2 are MRHNA and SNTAGT. V was pared by 6 bases and J by 6 bases, with 18 bases between. The CDR3 contains 16 residues. CDR3: CASSLNPGLTNSPLHF. The CDR3 DNA is TGTGCCAGCAGCTTGAATCCGGGACTGACTAATTCACCCCTCCACTTT.

V gene TRBV11-3 combines with J gene TRBJ1-1; D gene ambiguous. Germline V gene lookup returns CDR1 SGHNT and CDR2 YENEEA. Trimming took off 1 base at V and 5 bases at J, with 11 bases between the two ends. This CDR3 has 14 residues. The CDR3 sequence is CASSLAGGETEAFF. The CDR3 region has the DNA TGTGCCAGCAGCTTAGCAGGAGGTGAGACTGAAGCTTTCTTT.

The chain has TRBV10-3 and TRBJ2-2; D might be TRBD2 (5 bases). The CDR3 length is 15 residues. Germline V gene data show CDR1 as ENHRY and CDR2 as SYGVKD. V lost 0 bases and J 1 base, leaving 6 bases between the germline ends. The CDR3 DNA follows: TGTGCCATCAGTGAGTCCGGAGGGAACACCGGGGAGCTGTTTTTT. It is translated as CAISESGGNTGELFF.

The chain carries TRBV4-2 and TRBJ1-2; 11 bases agree with TRBD1. With V trimmed by 1 base and J by 8 bases, 12 bases remained unmatched. Germline V gives CDR1 LGHNA, CDR2 YNFKEQ. The CDR3 sequence is 17 residues long. In DNA form, the CDR3 reads TGTGCCAGCAGCCAAGTTAGCCCGGGACAGGGGGAAGGCGGCTACACCTTC. Translated, it gives CASSQVSPGQGEGGYTF.

The chain carries TRBV7-2 and TRBJ2-7; D gene unclear. The germline CDR1 and CDR2 sequences are SGHTA and FQGNSA. V was pared by 3 bases and J by 0 bases, with 6 bases between. CDR3 length equals 13 residues. CDR3 sequence reads: CASSLESSYEQYF. Written as DNA, the CDR3 is TGTGCCAGCAGCTTGGAGAGCTCCTACGAGCAGTACTTC.

The chain employs TRBV28 and TRBJ2-1, with D perhaps TRBD2 (6 bases). V lost 7 bases, J lost 6 bases, and 22 bases lay in between. CDR1 and CDR2 (germline): MDHEN, SYDVKM. CDR3 size: 16 residues. CDR3: CASTGAGARSANEQFF. In DNA form, the CDR3 reads TGTGCCAGCACGGGAGCTGGGGCGCGGTCAGCCAATGAGCAGTTCTTC.

This chain connects TRBV5-1 to TRBJ1-6, with D perhaps TRBD1 (6 bases). V was shortened by 3 bases and J by 12 bases, with 16 bases between the two germline ends. The CDR3 totals 14 residues. Germline V gene data show CDR1 as SGHRS and CDR2 as YFSETQ. DNA for the CDR3: TGCGCCAGCAGCTCGGGACACGAAAAGGTACCCCTCCACTTT. Encoded protein: CASSSGHEKVPLHF.

The V and J genes are TRBV27 and TRBJ1-1, with TRBD1 matching 12 bases. Germline CDR1 and CDR2: MNHEY and SMNVEV (reference sequence). The trim removed 5 bases at V and 9 bases at J, leaving 10 bases unmatched. The CDR3 is 15 residues long. The CDR3 nucleotides read TGTGCCAGCAGTATGACCGGGACAGGGGGCGCGAAAGCTTTCTTT. This translates into CASSMTGTGGAKAFF.

The genes are TRBV11-3 and TRBJ1-2; TRBD1 aligns across 7 bases. The CDR3 is 14 amino acids. CDR1 is SGHNT and CDR2 is YENEEA in the germline V gene. V gave up 8 bases and J gave up 4 bases; unmatched junction bases: 10. The CDR3 loop reads CASRQGTAVYGYTF. Here the CDR3 DNA reads TGTGCCAGCCGCCAGGGGACAGCTGTCTATGGCTACACCTTC.

V gene TRBV7-9 combines with J gene TRBJ1-5; 9 positions match TRBD1. Germline V CDR1 and CDR2: SEHNR, FQNEAQ (reference sequence). J lost 5 bases, V lost 0 bases, and 8 bases had no gene match. This CDR3 contains 17 residues. The CDR3, as DNA: TGTGCCAGCAGCTTAGCCCTAAGACAGGGGGAAGATCAGCCCCAGCATTTT. As protein: CASSLALRQGEDQPQHF.

The chain carries TRBV5-1 and TRBJ1-1; 8 nucleotides align to TRBD1. V dropped 4 bases and J dropped 2; count of bases not matched to a gene: 7. The CDR3 length is 15 residues. Per germline, CDR1 SGHRS and CDR2 YFSETQ. This CDR3 is CASSRDRTANTEAFF. CDR3 in DNA: TGCGCCAGCAGCCGGGACAGGACGGCTAACACTGAAGCTTTCTTT.

J is TRBJ2-2 and V is TRBV9; TRBD1 matches at 10 bases. The germline gives CDR1 SGDLS, CDR2 YYNGEE. With 4 bases clipped from V and 4 bases from J, the junction kept 7 bases outside the gene matches. The CDR3 contains 16 residues. For the CDR3, the DNA is TGTGCCAGCAGCCCCAGGGGGACAGGGGCCACCGGGGAGCTGTTTTTT. Its protein is CASSPRGTGATGELFF. The variable domain in full, with the rest retrieved from reference TRBV9 and TRBJ2-2, is DSGVTQTPKHLITATGQRVTLRCSPRSGDLSVYWYQQSLDQGLQFLIQYYNGEERAKGNILERFSAQQFPDLHSELNLSSLELGDSALYFCASSPRGTGATGELFFGEGSRLTVL.

This clone was counted only a few times. The CDR3 DNA reads TGTGCCAGCAGCTTAATCCGCGGACAGTCCTACGAGCAGTACTTC. Translating it yields CASSLIRGQSYEQYF. J is TRBJ2-7 and V is TRBV7-9, with D possibly being TRBD1 (6 bases). Germline V gene data show CDR1 as SEHNR and CDR2 as FQNEAQ (reference sequence). This CDR3 contains 15 residues. V was cut by 2 bases and J by 1 base, with 12 bases left in between.

This chain connects TRBV19 to TRBJ2-1; 16 nucleotides match TRBD2. V lost 4 bases and J lost 7; bases outside the gene matches: 4. Germline CDR1 reads LNHDA; CDR2 reads SQIVND (reference sequence). The CDR3 spans 16 residues. CDR3 DNA sequence: TGTGCCAGTAGTACGGGACTAGCGGGAGGGAGGAATGAGCAGTTCTTC. Translating it yields CASSTGLAGGRNEQFF.

This clone came up a few times. The chain has TRBV2 and TRBJ1-4, with 9 nucleotides matching TRBD1. Germline V CDR1 and CDR2: SNHLY, FYNNEI. CDR3 length: 14 amino acids. The trim removed 6 bases at V and 8 bases at J, leaving 7 bases unmatched. The CDR3 sequence: CASRPGQGGEKLFF. CDR3 DNA: TGTGCCAGCAGGCCGGGACAGGGTGGAGAAAAACTGTTTTTT.